A selection of T cell receptor beta chains follows, all from one sample in a study of a mutant IDH1 vaccine in newly diagnosed glioma. Sequencing used immunoSEQ multiplex PCR; TCRdb keeps in-frame clones, though not all of them. The sample contains some 52,000 clones, roughly 90% of which appear only once. The antigens of these receptors remain unknown. Sequenced here: PBMCs, sampled from a glioma patient whose treatment included an IDH1 peptide vaccine. Every receptor here comes from a man aged 45-60 years with glioma. Both conserved end residues are trimmed from each CDR3. The order of the fields is D gene, V gene, J gene, CDR3 protein. The D gene is left open where the match is weak.

D: TRBD1; V: TRBV29-1; J: TRBJ1-1; CDR3: SALMDRGFTEAF
D: -; V: TRBV13; J: TRBJ1-1; CDR3: ASSLWSRGSPEAF
D: -; V: TRBV4-3; J: TRBJ2-3; CDR3: ASSSPRDTQY
D: -; V: TRBV28; J: TRBJ1-4; CDR3: ASSLAGAWNEKLF
D: -; V: TRBV10-2; J: TRBJ2-7; CDR3: ATHQSYEQY
D: -; V: TRBV6-4; J: TRBJ2-3; CDR3: ASGPGGTTSTDTQY
D: -; V: TRBV7-9; J: TRBJ2-3; CDR3: ASSPPTVTDTQY
D: TRBD1; V: TRBV5-6; J: TRBJ2-7; CDR3: ASSFDRGHEQY
D: -; V: TRBV6-1; J: TRBJ1-3; CDR3: ASHRDFSGNTIY
D: -; V: TRBV6-6; J: TRBJ1-1; CDR3: ASSSTGRTEAF
D: -; V: TRBV19; J: TRBJ1-5; CDR3: ASSTGAGNQPQH
D: TRBD1; V: TRBV7-8; J: TRBJ1-5; CDR3: ASSLGSGTGHGQPQH
D: TRBD2; V: TRBV5-5; J: TRBJ2-7; CDR3: ASSFGSGISYEQY